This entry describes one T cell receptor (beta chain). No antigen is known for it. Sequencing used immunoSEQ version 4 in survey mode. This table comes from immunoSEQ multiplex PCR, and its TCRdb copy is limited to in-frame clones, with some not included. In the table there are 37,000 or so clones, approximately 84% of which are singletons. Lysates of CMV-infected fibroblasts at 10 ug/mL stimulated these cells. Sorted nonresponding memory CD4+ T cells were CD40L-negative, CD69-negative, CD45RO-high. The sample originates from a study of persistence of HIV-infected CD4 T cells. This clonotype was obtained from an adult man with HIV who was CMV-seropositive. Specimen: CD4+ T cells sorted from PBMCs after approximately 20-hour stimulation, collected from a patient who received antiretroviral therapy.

As DNA, the CDR3 is TGCGCCAGCAGCCTAAGAGGTGGGGCAGAGGATGAAAAACTGTTTTTT. Encoded protein: CASSLRGGAEDEKLFF. The J gene is TRBJ1-4, the V gene TRBV4-1; weak D call: TRBD1 (5 bases). Germline V gene lookup returns CDR1 MGHRA and CDR2 YSYEKL. V lost 4 bases to trimming and J lost 6 bases, with 18 bases between them. The CDR3 is 16 amino acids.